The entry below gives a single TCR beta chain sequence along with its context. Its cognate antigen has yet to be identified. Base-call qualities are not available, and no considerably larger clone is one nucleotide away. The germline V gene (reference sequence) provides CDR1 MNHEY and CDR2 SMNVEV. V and J lose 3 bases and 8 bases, and a span of 25 bases separates them. Including cysteine and phenylalanine, the CDR3 has 17 amino acids. Only CDR3 DNA remains: 51 bases, in frame from the first base. TCR cDNA was synthesized by 5'RACE template switching, through which a universal primer site and unique molecular identifiers were introduced. cDNA synthesis was primed from both the TCR alpha and TCR beta constant segments. Library amplification used two PCR steps, and the second PCR step added sample barcodes and sequencing adapters. Libraries were sequenced on Illumina HiSeq 2500 (2x100 bp) or NovaSeq (2x150 bp). Under the source paper's analysis protocol: Reads were demultiplexed and collapsed into UMI consensus sequences with MIGEC, and V(D)J alignment was performed with MiXCR. Vaccine-responding clonotypes were defined with edgeR using replicate PBMC samples, requiring FDR below 0.01 and a log2 fold change above 5 up to day 15. Each bulk clonotype received a CD4 or CD8 identity based on whether the sequenced CD4 or CD8 repertoire contained that clonotype at higher abundance. The public reads were run again by TCRdb, first through fastp at Q25 and then through MiXCR, and only productive beta chains were kept. Records with the same CDR3 protein are collapsed into one entry carrying the most frequent genes and DNA. None of the V and J calls come from the authors' own analysis; TCRdb made them. This sample is represented by a few hundred thousand distinct CDR3 sequences; about a sixth of them were singletons. Of the sample, approximately 15% is held by the ten largest clones.

This specimen belongs to a study of T cells after yellow fever vaccination (dated by TCRdb to between 2018 and 2021). For the study in its entirety: The SMART-Seq v4 Ultra Low Input RNA kit was used to prepare libraries from fractions with low cell numbers. To follow T-cell clones before and after primary and booster YFV17D yellow fever vaccination, bulk TCR alpha and beta repertoires were sequenced over time. Two healthy male donors, one aged 18 to 30 and one aged 30 to 40 years, made up the cohort. Blood was drawn at multiple timepoints before and after primary and secondary immunization, with bulk PBMC replicates and cell subsets isolated.

What the research found in general, with its limitations: A small fraction of clonotypes appeared in both the CD4 and CD8 compartments, likely as a result of convergent recombination. Computational filtering was required because FACS-sorted repertoires could contain abundant contaminating clonotypes from the bulk population. The secondary T-cell response was weaker than the primary response but faster, peaking on day 5 instead of day 15. Because the study included only two donors, the extent to which the findings can be generalized is limited. After the booster, most clones that had expanded after primary vaccination were detected again (around 96% of CD4 and over 75% of CD8), suggesting broad maintenance of memory.

Interpreted using the paper, the treatment or condition label stands for: live attenuated yellow fever vaccine strain. Two biological replicates of bulk PBMCs were collected at each blood-draw timepoint. A standard Ficoll-Paque protocol was used to isolate PBMCs from peripheral blood. TriZol was used to extract RNA from bulk PBMCs, from CD4 and CD8 fractions, and from dextramer-positive and dextramer-negative fractions. This clonotype originated in a man aged 18 to 29 who received the YFV17D yellow fever vaccine. Sequenced material: PBMCs, taken 4 to 6 days after the first yellow fever vaccination. This chain joins TRBV27 to TRBJ1-1; a weak D assignment points to TRBD1 (5 bases agree). CDR3 loop: CASSLFLRSDSSTEAFF. The sequence in DNA is TGTGCCAGCAGTTTGTTCTTAAGGTCCGACAGTAGTACAGAAGCTTTCTTT.